The TCR beta chain under discussion was sequenced for a study of T cell changes during pregnancy in multiple sclerosis. Method: immunoSEQ multiplex PCR; TCRdb's copy keeps in-frame clones and lacks some. The sample records just over 15,000 clones, around 83% being singletons. A few counts support this clone. Trimming took 3 bases from V and 3 from J; bases not matched to a gene: 7. This CDR3 has 15 amino acids. CDR1 is LNHDA and CDR2 is SQIVND in the germline V gene (reference sequence). This receptor was taken from a female donor in good health, enrolled as a control in a pregnancy study. This rearrangement joins TRBV19 to TRBJ2-7; 8 nucleotides line up with TRBD1. The material sequenced was CD8+ T cells from peripheral blood mononuclear cells, taken after pregnancy. CDR3 DNA sequence: TGTGCCAGTAGTATTTCCCTTGACAGGGGCTACGAGCAGTACTTC. The encoded protein is CASSISLDRGYEQYF.